The 28 T cell receptor beta chains in this list originate from one sample, sequenced in a study of cytomegalovirus exposure and HLA in healthy donors. The PCR used 60 Vbeta and 13 Jbeta primers. TCRdb keeps only in-frame clones here, not all; method: immunoSEQ multiplex PCR. The table lists about 160,000 clones, around 80% of them singletons. The sequenced sample consisted of PBMCs. The receptors stem from a man aged 18 to 35 in good health and CMV-seropositive.

V and J are TRBV7-8 and TRBJ2-5; TRBD1 matches 7 bases. CDR3 length: 16 residues. Per germline, CDR1 SGHVS and CDR2 FQNEAQ. J was trimmed by 0 bases and V by 5 bases; bases with no gene match: 9. The CDR3 region has the DNA TGTGCCAGCAGCCTAGACAGGGAAACGTACCAAGAGACCCAGTACTTC. Protein: CASSLDRETYQETQYF.

The chain combines TRBV18 with TRBJ1-1; D remains ambiguous. Germline lookup yields CDR1 KGHSH and CDR2 LQKENI. This CDR3 contains 13 residues. Trimming left V 6 bases short and J 2 bases short, with 10 bases between. In DNA, the CDR3 is TGTGCCAGCTCCAACAGCAGAAACACTGAAGCTTTCTTT. It specifies CASSNSRNTEAFF.

This chain links TRBV13 with TRBJ2-7; 10 nucleotides align to TRBD1. Trimming at V came to 2 bases and at J to 1 base, leaving 5 bases not matched to a gene. This CDR3 comprises 16 residues. Germline V lookup: CDR1 PRHDT, CDR2 FYEKMQ (reference sequence). DNA for the CDR3: TGTGCCAGCAGCTTACTCGGGACAGGGGATTCCTACGAGCAGTACTTC. Translating it yields CASSLLGTGDSYEQYF.

This clone was detected only a few times. The rearrangement uses TRBV5-4 and TRBJ2-5, with 14 bases lining up with TRBD2. CDR1 is SGHNT and CDR2 is YYREEE in the germline V gene (reference sequence). Losses at the gene ends were 0 bases for V and 0 bases for J; bases not matched to a gene: 7. This CDR3 region has 19 residues. Here the CDR3 reads CASSLGTSGGQWYQETQYF. As DNA, the CDR3 is TGTGCCAGCAGCTTGGGGACTAGCGGGGGGCAATGGTACCAAGAGACCCAGTACTTC.

CDR3 DNA: TGTGCCAGCAGCTTAGTATCCGGGACAGGGGGCTTGAATGAGCAGTTCTTC. Amino acid sequence: CASSLVSGTGGLNEQFF. The chain joins TRBV7-8 to TRBJ2-1; 12 nucleotides align to TRBD1. The CDR3 loop spans 17 amino acids. The V segment lost 1 base and the J segment 7 bases; nucleotides outside the gene matches: 8. The germline V gene has CDR1 SGHVS and CDR2 FQNEAQ.

This chain links TRBV5-4 with TRBJ2-1, with unresolved D. Trimming took off 3 bases at V and 4 bases at J, with 11 bases between the two ends. This CDR3 has 14 residues. Germline CDR1 reads SGHNT; CDR2 reads YYREEE (reference sequence). CDR3 sequence reads: CASSSPGAYNEQFF. CDR3 in DNA: TGTGCCAGCAGCTCCCCGGGTGCTTACAATGAGCAGTTCTTC.

This clone was recorded only once. The chain joins TRBV7-3 to TRBJ2-1; D remains ambiguous. CDR1 is SGHTA, CDR2 FQGTGA, per germline. The CDR3 has 13 amino acids. Trimming pared 4 bases from V and 6 bases from J, leaving 10 bases between. The chain's CDR3 is CASSSANSNEQFF. CDR3 DNA: TGTGCCAGCAGCTCCGCAAACAGCAATGAGCAGTTCTTC.

Only one count was recorded for this clone. The rearrangement links TRBV7-9 to TRBJ2-5; the D is unclear. Germline lookup yields CDR1 SEHNR and CDR2 FQNEAQ (reference sequence). V shed 4 bases and J shed 3 bases, with 9 bases lying between them. The CDR3 consists of 13 residues. The CDR3 protein is CASSSPGEETQYF. The CDR3 DNA follows: TGTGCCAGCAGCTCCCCCGGTGAAGAGACCCAGTACTTC.

The gene calls are TRBV7-9 and TRBJ2-7; 11 bases fit TRBD2. The CDR3 loop spans 16 amino acids. Germline-derived CDR1 and CDR2 are SEHNR and FQNEAQ (reference sequence). With V trimmed by 5 bases and J by 0 bases, 6 bases remained unmatched. CDR3 in DNA: TGTGCCAGCAGCCCCCGTAGCGGGAGGGGCTCCTACGAGCAGTACTTC. This translates into CASSPRSGRGSYEQYF. The entire variable domain, with the rest obtained from reference TRBV7-9 and TRBJ2-7, is as follows: DTGVSQNPRHKITKRGQNVTFRCDPISEHNRLYWYRQTLGQGPEFLTYFQNEAQLEKSRLLSDRFSAERPKGSFSTLEIQRTEQGDSAMYLCASSPRSGRGSYEQYFGPGTRLTVT.

The rearrangement links TRBV5-8 to TRBJ2-1; 8 bases line up with TRBD2. Germline values: CDR1 SGHTS, CDR2 YDEGEE. This CDR3 region has 14 residues. J gave up 8 bases and V 0 bases, and 4 bases lay outside the gene matches. CDR3 protein: CASSLGGLGYEQFF. In nucleotides, the CDR3 is TGTGCCAGCAGCTTGGGGGGACTAGGATATGAGCAGTTCTTC.

The rearrangement links TRBV21-1 to TRBJ1-6; TRBD1, as called in the table, went unchecked against the DNA. TRBV21-1 is a known pseudogene. The CDR3 is made up of 14 amino acids. CDR3 loop: CASSGRDRDSPLHF. The CDR3 DNA sequence: TGTGCCAGCAGTGGCAGGGACAGGGATTCACCCCTCCACTTT.

The chain combines TRBV6-1 with TRBJ2-5; 8 bases align to TRBD2. Germline loops: CDR1 MNHNS, CDR2 SASEGT. The junction had 6 bases not matched to a gene; V was cut back by 7 bases and J by 5 bases. There are 13 residues in the CDR3. This chain's CDR3 is CASMHSGVETQYF. The DNA of the CDR3 is TGTGCCAGCATGCATAGCGGGGTGGAGACCCAGTACTTC.

This clone was observed a handful of times. The chain links TRBV7-9 to TRBJ2-1; D not resolved. V was trimmed by 4 bases and J by 5 bases, leaving 3 bases between them. This CDR3 region has 11 residues. Germline V gene data show CDR1 as SEHNR and CDR2 as FQNEAQ (reference sequence). The CDR3 sequence: CASSSHNEQFF. The CDR3 nucleotides are TGTGCCAGCAGCTCTCACAATGAGCAGTTCTTC.

This chain joins TRBV9 and TRBJ1-5; D is perhaps TRBD1 (5 bases). CDR1 is SGDLS and CDR2 is YYNGEE in the germline V gene. V gave up 0 bases and J gave up 2 bases, with 9 bases separating them. The CDR3 has 15 residues. The CDR3, as DNA: TGTGCCAGCAGCGTAGATCAGGGCCGCAATCAGCCCCAGCATTTT. This translates into CASSVDQGRNQPQHF.

The V and J genes are TRBV27 and TRBJ2-5; 8 nucleotides align to TRBD1. The J call is doubtful: the DNA matches TRBJ2-7 better. The CDR3 contains 15 residues. Germline CDR1 MNHEY, CDR2 SMNVEV (reference sequence). The CDR3 region is CASSVTGTGFYEQYF. CDR3 DNA: TGTGCCAGCAGTGTTACCGGGACAGGTTTCTACGAGCAGTACTTC.

V usage is TRBV6-5 and J usage is TRBJ1-2; tentative D call: TRBD1 (5 bases). The CDR3 totals 15 residues. The V end lost 6 bases, the J end lost 7 bases, and 21 bases lay between the germline ends. Germline CDR1 is MNHEY and CDR2 is SVGAGI. CDR3 protein: CASRSSGHRPSGYTF. The CDR3 bases are TGTGCCAGCAGAAGCAGTGGACACCGACCTTCTGGCTACACCTTC.

The chain recombines TRBV7-9 with TRBJ2-5; 8 bases fit TRBD2. J was trimmed by 5 bases and V by 5 bases; bases with no gene match: 4. CDR1 SEHNR and CDR2 FQNEAQ come from the germline V gene (reference sequence). The CDR3 covers 13 residues. For the CDR3, the DNA is TGTGCCAGCAGCCCGGGGGGGGTGGAGACCCAGTACTTC. Translation: CASSPGGVETQYF.

The V gene is TRBV19, the J gene TRBJ2-3, with a weak D call TRBD1 (5 bases). There are 16 residues in the CDR3. Germline values: CDR1 LNHDA, CDR2 SQIVND (reference sequence). V was pared by 3 bases and J by 0 bases, with 13 bases between. The CDR3 loop is CASSITGGASTDTQYF. The CDR3 bases are TGTGCCAGTAGTATTACAGGCGGAGCTAGCACAGATACGCAGTATTTT.

This clone showed up just once. V gene TRBV7-2 combines with J gene TRBJ2-7; D is uncertain. The CDR3 extends over 15 amino acids. The V end was cut by 4 bases, the J end by 3 bases, with 16 bases between. Per germline, CDR1 SGHTA and CDR2 FQGNSA. CDR3 DNA: TGTGCCAGCAGCTCCGGGTTCAGAAAACTCTACGAGCAGTACTTC. Translating gives CASSSGFRKLYEQYF.

V and J are TRBV29-1 and TRBJ1-5; TRBD1 agrees at 7 bases. The ends lost 5 bases at V and 8 bases at J; junction bases unmatched: 15. The CDR3 has 15 amino acids. Germline loops: CDR1 SQVTM, CDR2 ANQGSEA. CDR3 nucleotide sequence: TGCAGCGTTACTATTACAGGGGTCCCCGGGGAGCCCCAGCATTTT. Protein product: CSVTITGVPGEPQHF.

The chain recombines TRBV14 with TRBJ1-6; TRBD1 matches at 10 bases. V trimming: 0 bases; J trimming: 10 bases; junction bases outside the gene matches: 6. The CDR3 is 16 residues long. Germline-derived CDR1 and CDR2 are SGHDN and FVKESK. CDR3 sequence: CASSQERDRGRSPLHF. The CDR3 DNA is TGTGCCAGCAGCCAAGAGAGGGACAGGGGAAGATCACCCCTCCACTTT.

The genes are TRBV11-2 and TRBJ1-2; D not certain. Germline V gene data show CDR1 as SGHAT and CDR2 as FQNNGV. The CDR3 has 14 amino acids. The V and J ends lost 4 bases and 1 base respectively, with 10 bases between them. The CDR3 reads CASSYRVNNYGYTF. Written as DNA, the CDR3 is TGTGCCAGCAGCTACAGAGTGAATAACTATGGCTACACCTTC.

This clone was recorded a few times. The chain combines TRBV7-9 with TRBJ2-3; 8 bases fit TRBD2. The V and J ends lost 2 bases and 0 bases, in that order; junction bases with no gene match: 13. The germline gives CDR1 SEHNR, CDR2 FQNEAQ (reference sequence). This CDR3 is built from 19 residues. Here the CDR3 reads CASSLTHQRGIPSTDTQYF. CDR3 in DNA: TGTGCCAGCAGCTTAACCCACCAGCGGGGGATTCCTAGCACAGATACGCAGTATTTT.

The chain links TRBV29-1 to TRBJ1-5; 12 bases match TRBD1. The V and J ends lost 7 bases and 6 bases, in that order; junction bases with no gene match: 4. This CDR3 spans 13 amino acids. Germline V gene lookup returns CDR1 SQVTM and CDR2 ANQGSEA. The CDR3 loop reads CSGGQGAGQPQHF. CDR3 in DNA: TGCAGCGGGGGACAGGGGGCAGGTCAGCCCCAGCATTTT.

The chain links TRBV18 to TRBJ1-1, with a possible D match to TRBD1 (5 bases). The germline gives CDR1 KGHSH, CDR2 LQKENI. This CDR3 is 13 amino acids long. The V end lost 5 bases, the J end lost 5 bases, and 12 bases lay between the germline ends. The CDR3 region has the DNA TGTGCCAGCTCATCAACGGGGGGGACTGAAGCTTTCTTT. Its protein product is CASSSTGGTEAFF.

V gene TRBV6-5 combines with J gene TRBJ1-4; 11 nucleotides align to TRBD1. The V segment lost 6 bases and the J segment 2 bases; nucleotides outside the gene matches: 2. Germline values: CDR1 MNHEY, CDR2 SVGAGI. The CDR3 runs to 15 residues. In nucleotides, the CDR3 is TGTGCCAGCAGGGGACAGGGGGTGACTAATGAAAAACTGTTTTTT. This translates into CASRGQGVTNEKLFF.

The chain carries TRBV5-1 and TRBJ1-2, with 9 bases identical to TRBD1. V shed 3 bases and J 6 bases; nucleotides not matched to a gene: 6. The CDR3 loop spans 14 amino acids. Germline CDR1 SGHRS, CDR2 YFSETQ. This CDR3 is CASSWDRARDGYTF. As DNA, the CDR3 is TGCGCCAGCAGCTGGGACAGGGCGAGGGATGGCTACACCTTC.

V is TRBV14 and J is TRBJ1-1; tentatively, D is TRBD1 (5 bases). Germline V gene data show CDR1 as SGHDN and CDR2 as FVKESK. This CDR3 contains 15 residues. Between the trimmed V and J ends, which lost 4 bases and 1 base, there was a span of 13 bases. The CDR3, as DNA: TGTGCCAGCAGCCCCTATGCAGGACAGAACACTGAAGCTTTCTTT. Encoded protein: CASSPYAGQNTEAFF.